Below are 3 T cell receptor beta chains sequenced from a single sample in a study of tumor and adjacent non-tumor tissue in lung cancer. The template was RNA from unsorted bulk tissue. This non-tumor lung sample came from over 3 cm beyond the tumor edge. The library came from three nested PCR rounds adapted from ARM-PCR protocols. Using its own MiXCR run on the multiplex PCR reads, TCRdb lists one record per CDR3 protein. The table lists about 86,000 distinct CDR3 sequences, more than 75% of them singletons, with 21% in the top ten. Sequences were obtained from distant non-tumor lung tissue. The source of these receptors is a woman in her forties or fifties with non-small cell lung cancer.

Turning to this clonotype: The final CDR3 position lacks the conserved phenylalanine or tryptophan, pointing to a likely read error. The chain is built from TRBV5-8 and TRBJ1-5; D unresolved. Germline CDR1 SGHTS, CDR2 YDEGEE. V was clipped by 7 bases and J by 2 bases, with 13 bases between them. CDR3 length: 14 residues. The CDR3 is CASDRRGRNQPQHL. CDR3 DNA sequence: TGTGCCAGCGATCGTAGAGGCCGCAATCAGCCCCAGCATCTT.

Concerning this clonotype: The junction departs from germline at one end; a sequencing error may be responsible. The chain recombines TRBV19 with TRBJ1-2; 9 bases align to TRBD1. The germline V gene has CDR1 LNHDA and CDR2 SQIVND (reference sequence). The CDR3 has 16 residues. The CDR3, as DNA: TGTGCCAGTATCTCCCAGGCACAGGGGGCAGGCTATGGCTACACCTTT. Its protein is CASISQAQGAGYGYTF.

A single count supports this clonotype. A read error may produce the germline difference seen at one junction end. Written as DNA, the CDR3 is TGTGACAGCGGCTTACCGGGAGATACGCAGTATTTT. It yields the protein CDSGLPGDTQYF. J is TRBJ2-3 and V is TRBV11-2; possibly TRBD2 for D (5 bases). This CDR3 spans 12 amino acids. The V gene's germline CDR1 is SGHAT and CDR2 FQNNGV. The full variable domain, in which reference TRBV11-2 and TRBJ2-3 provide the parts outside the CDR3, is EAGVAQSPRYKIIEKRQSVAFWCNPISGHATLYWYQQILGQGPKLLIQFQNNGVVDDSQLPKDRFSAERLKGVDSTLKIQPAKLEDSAVYLCDSGLPGDTQYFGPGTRLTVL.